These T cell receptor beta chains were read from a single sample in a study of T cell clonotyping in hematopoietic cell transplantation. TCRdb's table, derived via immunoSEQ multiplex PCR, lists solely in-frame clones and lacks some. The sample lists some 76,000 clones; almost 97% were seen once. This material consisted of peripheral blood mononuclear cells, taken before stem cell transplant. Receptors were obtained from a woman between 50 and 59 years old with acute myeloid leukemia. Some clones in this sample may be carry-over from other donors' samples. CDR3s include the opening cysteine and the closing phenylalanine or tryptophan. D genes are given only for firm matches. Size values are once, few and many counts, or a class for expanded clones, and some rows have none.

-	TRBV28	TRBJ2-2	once	CASRPGGSFTGELFF	TGTGCCAGCAGACCTGGGGGGAGCTTTACCGGGGAGCTGTTTTTT
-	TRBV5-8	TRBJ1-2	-	CASSLRQGIGYTF	TGTGCCAGCAGCTTGAGGCAGGGGATTGGCTACACCTTC
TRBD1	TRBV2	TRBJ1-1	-	CATRQGARAFF	TGTGCCACGAGACAGGGGGCGAGAGCTTTCTTT
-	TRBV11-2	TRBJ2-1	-	CASSRGINNEQFF	TGTGCCAGCAGCCGGGGGATAAACAATGAGCAGTTCTTC
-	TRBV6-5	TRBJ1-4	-	CASSTQGYYGKLFF	TGTGCCAGCAGTACACAGGGTTACTACGGAAAACTGTTTTTT
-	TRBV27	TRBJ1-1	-	CASSLTRDTEAFF	TGTGCCAGCAGTCTTACAAGAGATACTGAAGCTTTCTTT
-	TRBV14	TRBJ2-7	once	CASSLLLIGGSNEQYF	TGTGCCAGCAGCCTCCTTTTGATCGGGGGATCAAACGAGCAGTACTTC
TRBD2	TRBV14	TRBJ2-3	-	CASSQQSSGGYLDTQYF	TGTGCCAGCAGCCAACAAAGTAGCGGGGGTTATTTAGATACGCAGTATTTT
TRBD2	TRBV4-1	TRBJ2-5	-	CASSEGTSTRGETQYF	TGCGCCAGCAGCGAAGGGACTAGCACGAGGGGGGAGACCCAGTACTTC
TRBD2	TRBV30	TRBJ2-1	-	CAGLRTSGGGLGNEQFF	TGTGCCGGCTTACGGACTAGCGGGGGGGGCTTGGGGAATGAGCAGTTCTTC
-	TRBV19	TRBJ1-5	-	CASSTQGNQPQHF	TGTGCCAGTAGTACGCAGGGCAATCAGCCCCAGCATTTT